These T cell receptor beta chains were read from a single sample in a study of blood T cell repertoires in COVID-19. The repertoire was sequenced with immunoSEQ multiplex PCR; TCRdb's copy has only in-frame clones and lacks some. The sample shows about 55,000 clones, approximately 85% of them seen only once. The sample consisted of peripheral blood. The receptors come from a human donor in a cohort sampled during active COVID-19. The CDR3 runs from the conserved cysteine through the conserved F or W. Clone size, where shown, is once, few, many, or a class for clones that have expanded.

>-|TRBV27
CASSFREGSYNEQFF
>-|TRBV20-1
CSASASGVGGELFF
>-|TRBV18
CASSLTGVETQYF
>-|TRBV4-3
CASSQDTGTNPQYF
>few|TRBV11-2
CASSLFRTSGNTGELFF
>-|TRBV9
CASSVVAVGANVLTF
>once|TRBV5-4
CASSPRTSLERGELFF
>-|TRBV20-1
CSASWALRPFF
>-|TRBV5-4
CASSLIAGERGEQYF
>-|TRBV4-2
CASSQDLIAGEEQYF
>once|TRBV7-2
CASSPDPTSGRGTDTQYF
>-|TRBV7-2
CASSLGGTSGVQETQYF
>few|TRBV18
CASSITSGSRYEQYF
>-|TRBV6-4
CASSMDSTPGELFF
>-|TRBV9
CASSVLGGNEQFF
>few|TRBV7-2
CASSLDTAAEQYF
>-|TRBV7-6
CASSLGSFHAAQYF
>-|TRBV19
CASRVGPSGGYTF
>-|TRBV19
CASSIRRGTGELFF
>-|TRBV6-5
CASLRERNQETQYF
>-|TRBV4-1
CASTELAGGTYEQYF
>-|TRBV9
CASSVGGGPRASARNEQFF
>-|TRBV7-2
CASSLDGGLGYEQYF
>-|TRBV7-3
CASSQTSTGELFF
>-|TRBV5-8
CASSGLYGKPQHF
>-|TRBV12-3/TRBV12-4
CASSLHRVRAFF
>-|TRBV6-2/TRBV6-3
CASSYSRLAPSSYEQYF
>-|TRBV24-1
CATSDLGQGRELSGELFF
>-|TRBV27
CASSLTGTNTEAFF
>-|TRBV4-1
CASSQDQDRGFSYEQYF